These T cell receptor beta chains were read from a single sample in a study of Tregs in tolerant kidney transplant recipients. The table came from immunoSEQ multiplex PCR; TCRdb's copy has only in-frame clones and leaves some out. The data hold around 120,000 clones, with approximately 90% observed a single time. Sequencing input: CD4+ T cells from blood. Receptors originate from a human donor in good health. Each CDR3 is given with its conserved first and last residue. D genes are given only for firm matches. Size is omitted from some rows. Given values are once, few, many or a class for expanded clones.

v_gene	j_gene	d_gene	abundance	CDR3aa	CDR3nt
TRBV18	TRBJ2-3	NA	NA	CASSPRRDADTQYF	TGTGCCAGCTCACCACGCAGGGACGCAGATACGCAGTATTTT
TRBV5-1	TRBJ1-4	NA	NA	CASSQDRPTNEKLFF	TGCGCCAGCAGCCAAGACAGGCCAACTAATGAAAAACTGTTTTTT
TRBV6-6	TRBJ1-2	NA	NA	CASSGGEATNYGYTF	TGTGCCAGCAGTGGGGGGGAGGCAACTAACTATGGCTACACCTTC
TRBV6-5	TRBJ1-2	NA	NA	CATLIDSNYGYTF	TGTGCCACCCTTATAGACAGTAACTATGGCTACACCTTC
TRBV29-1	TRBJ2-7	TRBD2	NA	CSVSGGLGLAGIYEQYF	TGCAGCGTTTCCGGCGGCCTTGGGCTAGCGGGTATATACGAGCAGTACTTC
TRBV12-5	TRBJ1-1	TRBD1	NA	CASGLNRGLGTEAFF	TGTGCTAGTGGACTAAACAGGGGGCTTGGCACTGAAGCTTTCTTT
TRBV2	TRBJ1-1	NA	NA	CASSGGGPAITEAFF	TGTGCCAGCAGTGGGGGCGGCCCGGCAATAACTGAAGCTTTCTTT
TRBV18	TRBJ1-4	NA	once	CASIRATNEKLFF	TGTGCCAGTATCAGGGCAACTAATGAAAAACTGTTTTTT
TRBV6-1	TRBJ1-5	NA	NA	CASSWRSNQPQHF	TGTGCCAGCTCGTGGAGGAGCAATCAGCCCCAGCATTTT
TRBV5-1	TRBJ1-6	NA	NA	CASSPDEWQYNSPLHF	TGCGCCAGCAGCCCAGACGAGTGGCAATATAATTCACCCCTCCACTTT
TRBV19	TRBJ1-2	NA	NA	CASSGAGSGGYTF	TGTGCCAGTAGTGGGGCAGGGTCCGGGGGCTACACCTTC
TRBV5-5	TRBJ2-3	NA	NA	CASRIGRALSTDTQYF	TGTGCCAGCAGGATTGGGCGGGCCCTCAGCACAGATACGCAGTATTTT
TRBV19	TRBJ2-3	NA	NA	CASSIGGLTDTQYF	TGTGCCAGTAGTATCGGAGGGTTGACAGATACGCAGTATTTT
TRBV7-2	TRBJ1-2	NA	NA	CASREGPPLGYTF	TGTGCCAGCAGAGAGGGGCCCCCGCTTGGCTACACCTTC
TRBV5-4	TRBJ1-3	NA	NA	CASSLQGGIAGNTIYF	TGTGCCAGCAGCTTGCAGGGAGGAATTGCGGGAAACACCATATATTTT
TRBV18	TRBJ1-3	NA	NA	CASLQGSGNTIYF	TGTGCCAGCCTACAGGGCTCTGGAAACACCATATATTTT
TRBV5-5	TRBJ2-4	TRBD1	NA	CASRPTGGTLAKNIQYF	TGTGCCAGCAGACCGACAGGGGGGACACTAGCCAAAAACATTCAGTACTTC
TRBV5-1	TRBJ2-7	TRBD2	NA	CASSPGTSGGLGQYF	TGCGCCAGCAGCCCCGGGACTAGCGGGGGGCTAGGGCAGTACTTC
TRBV11-3	TRBJ2-1	NA	NA	CASSSRALNEQFF	TGTGCCAGCAGCTCGAGGGCCCTCAATGAGCAGTTCTTC
TRBV11-3	TRBJ1-1	NA	once	CASSPGDRRNTEAFF	TGTGCCAGCAGCCCCGGTGACAGGAGGAACACTGAAGCTTTCTTT
TRBV7-8	TRBJ1-4	NA	NA	CASSLSGFGFNEKLFF	TGTGCCAGCAGCTTGTCCGGTTTCGGGTTTAATGAAAAACTGTTTTTT
TRBV6-5	TRBJ2-7	TRBD1	NA	CASSYRGQGRSYEQYF	TGTGCCAGCAGTTACCGGGGACAGGGAAGGTCCTACGAGCAGTACTTC